A selection of T cell receptor beta chains follows, all from one sample in a study of graft-versus-host responses after intestinal transplantation. These receptors lack a known antigen. Libraries were prepared by immunoSEQ multiplex PCR; TCRdb keeps only in-frame clonotypes and omits some of them. The repertoire consists of about 120,000 clones, with just over 90% occurring once and the leading ten covering roughly 0.2%. Material: unstimulated CD4+ T cells sorted from spleen or lymph node cells, obtained before intestinal transplant. These receptors all come from a human donor who received an intestinal transplant. The CDR3 runs from the conserved cysteine through the conserved F or W. D genes are given only for firm matches. The size field is filled for only some rows; it gives once, few, many or a size class.

clone size,D gene,J gene,V gene,CDR3 DNA,CDR3 protein
-,TRBD2,TRBJ2-2,TRBV11-2,TGTGCCAGCAGCTTACGTTTATCAGCGGGAGGGAACACCGGGGAGCTGTTTTTT,CASSLRLSAGGNTGELFF
few,-,TRBJ1-1,TRBV29-1,TGCAGCGTTGGAGGGATGAACACTGAAGCTTTCTTT,CSVGGMNTEAFF
-,-,TRBJ2-5,TRBV15,TGTGCCACCAGCCCCGGGACATCAAAAGAGACCCAGTACTTC,CATSPGTSKETQYF
-,TRBD1,TRBJ2-6,TRBV5-1,TGCGCCAGCAGCGCAAAAGGGACAGCGTCTGGGGCCAACGTCCTGACTTTC,CASSAKGTASGANVLTF
-,TRBD1,TRBJ1-5,TRBV28,TGTGCCAGCAGTTTATTAGGGGGCTGGGGCAATCAGCCCCAGCATTTT,CASSLLGGWGNQPQHF
-,TRBD1,TRBJ2-2,TRBV5-1,TGCGCCAGCAGCTTGACGACAGGGGTGAACACCGGGGAGCTGTTTTTT,CASSLTTGVNTGELFF
-,-,TRBJ2-2,TRBV2,TGTGCCAGCAGGAGGACCGGGGAGCTGTTTTTT,CASRRTGELFF
-,TRBD1,TRBJ1-4,TRBV6-6,TGTGCCAGCAGCCTCGGACAGGGCGGGGAAAAACTGTTTTTT,CASSLGQGGEKLFF
few,TRBD1,TRBJ1-1,TRBV18,TGTGCCAGCACCTCTTTAAACAGGGGAGTAGCTTTCTTT,CASTSLNRGVAFF
-,-,TRBJ2-5,TRBV18,TGTGCCAGCTCACCACAGGGGTGGGAGACCCAGTACTTC,CASSPQGWETQYF
-,-,TRBJ1-1,TRBV2,TGTGCCAGCAGCGCACAGGGTATGGACACTGAAGCTTTCTTT,CASSAQGMDTEAFF
-,TRBD2,TRBJ2-5,TRBV23-1,TGCGCCAGCAGTCAATCAATCCTAGCGGGGGGCATAGTCAATCAAGAGACCCAGTACTTC,CASSQSILAGGIVNQETQYF
-,TRBD2,TRBJ2-1,TRBV7-2,TGTGCCAGCGGTCAGCGGGGGGACGACAATGAGCAGTTCTTC,CASGQRGDDNEQFF
-,-,TRBJ2-3,TRBV10-3,TGTGCCACCTCCGAGGAGGATACGCAGTATTTT,CATSEEDTQYF
few,-,TRBJ2-7,TRBV6-5,TGTGCCAGCGGAGGGGTCACCTACGAGCAGTACTTC,CASGGVTYEQYF
-,TRBD2,TRBJ2-5,TRBV18,TGTGCCAGCTCACCACCGGGTAATAGCGGGGGACAAGAGACCCAGTACTTC,CASSPPGNSGGQETQYF
-,-,TRBJ1-6,TRBV9,TGTGCCAGCAGCGTAGCCCTCGAGGGTAATTCACCCCTCCACTTT,CASSVALEGNSPLHF
-,TRBD1,TRBJ2-2,TRBV28,TGTGCCATCATGACGGACAGGCCCAACACCGGGGAGCTGTTTTTT,CAIMTDRPNTGELFF
-,-,TRBJ2-7,TRBV7-2,TGTGCCAGCAGCTTAGTTTGGGGCTCCGAGCAGTACTTC,CASSLVWGSEQYF
-,-,TRBJ2-3,TRBV2,TGTGCCAGCAGACAGGGAACAGATACGCAGTATTTT,CASRQGTDTQYF
once,-,TRBJ2-7,TRBV18,TGTGCCATCTCACCAAACAATTCCTACGAGCAGTACTTC,CAISPNNSYEQYF
-,-,TRBJ2-2,TRBV29-1,TGCAGCGTTGGACAGTTCGGGGGGGAGCTGTTTTTT,CSVGQFGGELFF
-,-,TRBJ2-5,TRBV4-3,TGCGCCAGCAGCCAAGAGGGGGCGGGGGCCCAAGAGACCCAGTACTTC,CASSQEGAGAQETQYF
-,-,TRBJ2-2,TRBV9,TGTGCCAGCAGCGTAGTAGGGGGGAGGGCCGGGACCGGGGAGCTGTTTTTT,CASSVVGGRAGTGELFF
-,TRBD1,TRBJ2-7,TRBV19,TGTGCCAGTAGTGTACCGACAGGGGAGCAGTACTTC,CASSVPTGEQYF
-,TRBD1,TRBJ2-7,TRBV5-1,TGCGCCAGCACACACCGGGACAGGGATCGGTACGAGCAGTACTTC,CASTHRDRDRYEQYF
-,-,TRBJ1-1,TRBV11-3,TGTGCCAGCAGCGGGGAGCCGAACACTGAAGCTTTCTTT,CASSGEPNTEAFF
once,-,TRBJ2-3,TRBV5-1,TGCGCCAGCAGCCCTACTCACCTGGGCAGGGGCACAGATACGCAGTATTTT,CASSPTHLGRGTDTQYF
-,-,TRBJ2-3,TRBV7-2,TGTGCCAGCAGCTCAGGAGACGCGGGTACAGATACGCAGTATTTT,CASSSGDAGTDTQYF
-,TRBD2,TRBJ2-1,TRBV28,TGTGCCAGCAGGCCTGCGGGACTAGCGAATGAGCAGTTCTTC,CASRPAGLANEQFF
-,-,TRBJ1-1,TRBV5-6,TGTGCCAGCAGCTTGGGGGCGGGTTATCAGGTGAACACTGAAGCTTTCTTT,CASSLGAGYQVNTEAFF
-,TRBD2,TRBJ2-2,TRBV5-4,TGTGCCAGCAGCCCAGGGGCTAGCGGGGGGGCCACTGGCGGTGGGGAGCTGTTTTTT,CASSPGASGGATGGGELFF
-,-,TRBJ1-2,TRBV6-5,TGTGCCAGCCTCTCTAACTATGGCTACACCTTC,CASLSNYGYTF
-,TRBD1,TRBJ2-3,TRBV9,TGTGCCAGCAGCGTAGGACAGGGGGGTCCAGATACGCAGTATTTT,CASSVGQGGPDTQYF
once,-,TRBJ2-2,TRBV5-1,TGCGCCAGCAGCCCACTCGGTAGCGCGGGATTAGCAGGGGAGCTGTTTTTT,CASSPLGSAGLAGELFF
-,-,TRBJ2-1,TRBV5-1,TGCGCCAGCAGCTTGGAACGCACTCGAGGCTACAATGAGCAGTTCTTC,CASSLERTRGYNEQFF
-,-,TRBJ2-3,TRBV4-1,TGCGCCAGCAGCCATACCCCGGGGGAGAGGGCAGATACGCAGTATTTT,CASSHTPGERADTQYF
-,TRBD1,TRBJ1-5,TRBV6-5,TGTGCCAGCAGTTCCCGGGACAGGGCCCTCGGGGCCCAGCATTTT,CASSSRDRALGAQHF
-,-,TRBJ2-6,TRBV19,TGTGCCAGTGCCCCCGGGACAAAGTCATCTGGGGCCAACGTCCTGACTTTC,CASAPGTKSSGANVLTF